This T cell receptor beta chain was identified in a study of blood T cell repertoires in COVID-19. Individuals drawn from some 25 US areas were roughly 18 to 95 years old. The germline V gene encodes CDR1 LGHNA and CDR2 YSLEER. The CDR3 runs 16 residues. The ends lost 2 bases at V and 4 bases at J; junction bases unmatched: 8. Here immunoSEQ multiplex PCR was the method, and the copy in TCRdb shows in-frame clones only, minus some. The table records more than 300,000 clones, around 83% of them present only once. This receptor was obtained from a woman aged 45-65 years who had recovered from COVID-19. This chain uses TRBV4-3 with TRBJ2-5; 9 positions agree with TRBD1. The sample comprised PBMCs or T cells enriched from blood (not recorded which). This CDR3 reads CASSQNTGGSAETQYF. The CDR3 DNA follows: TGCGCCAGCAGCCAAAATACAGGGGGCAGCGCAGAGACCCAGTACTTC.